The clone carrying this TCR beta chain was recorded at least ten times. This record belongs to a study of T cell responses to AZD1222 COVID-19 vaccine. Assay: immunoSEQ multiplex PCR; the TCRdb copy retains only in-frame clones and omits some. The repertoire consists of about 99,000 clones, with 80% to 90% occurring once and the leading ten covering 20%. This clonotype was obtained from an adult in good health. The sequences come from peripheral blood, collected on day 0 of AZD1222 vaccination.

The CDR3 region is CASRGADYNSPLHF. CDR3 nucleotides: TGTGCCAGCAGGGGGGCCGACTATAATTCACCCCTCCACTTT. J is TRBJ1-6 and V is TRBV7-9; TRBD1 is a possible D gene (6 bases). This CDR3 region has 14 residues. Looked up from germline, CDR1 is SEHNR and CDR2 is FQNEAQ (reference sequence). Trimming removed 6 bases from V and 3 bases from J, with 9 bases in between.